These 10 T cell receptor beta chains were all obtained from the same sample, sequenced in a study of T cells in Graves' hyperthyroidism and ophthalmopathy. TCR beta CDR3 regions were amplified from RNA transcripts. HTBI primers were used for first-round RT-PCR of the TCR CDR3. MiXCR was run by TCRdb on the multiplex PCR reads, yielding one entry per CDR3 protein. The sample shows under 350,000 distinct CDR3 sequences, 20% to 25% of them seen only once. Sample: blood. The receptors were gathered from a woman aged 50 to 65 with Graves' hyperthyroidism.

This clonotype was counted ten times or more. The V and J genes are TRBV7-8 and TRBJ2-7; TRBD1 or TRBD2 may be the D gene (6 bases each). CDR1 is SGHVS, CDR2 FQNEAQ, per germline. The CDR3 has 16 amino acids. The V gene lost 1 base and the J gene lost 3 bases, with 16 bases spanning the gap. The DNA for the CDR3 is TGTGCCAGCAGCTTAGGAGGGGGACTTTCAAGCTACGAGCAGTACTTC. Protein: CASSLGGGLSSYEQYF.

The chain is built from TRBV4-1 and TRBJ2-2; 8 nucleotides align to TRBD2. V gave up 6 bases and J gave up 5 bases; unmatched junction bases: 5. The CDR3 is 14 amino acids. CDR1 is MGHRA and CDR2 is YSYEKL in the germline V gene. The CDR3, as DNA: TGCGCCAGCAGGTTGTTAGCGGGAACCGGGGAGCTGTTTTTT. Residues: CASRLLAGTGELFF.

This clonotype appeared many times. The rearrangement uses TRBV13 and TRBJ1-6, with D perhaps matching TRBD1 (5 bases). CDR1 is PRHDT, CDR2 FYEKMQ, per germline (reference sequence). Trimming cost V 6 bases and J 7 bases, with 13 bases left between them. This CDR3 contains 14 residues. Here the CDR3 reads CASRAGKSNSPLHF. The CDR3 DNA follows: TGTGCCAGCAGGGCAGGGAAATCAAATTCACCCCTCCACTTT.

This clonotype has only a few counts. V usage is TRBV6-2 or TRBV6-3 and J usage is TRBJ2-5, with D possibly being TRBD1 or TRBD2 (5 bases each). Germline CDR1 is MNHEY and CDR2 is SVGEGT. The CDR3 is 17 residues long. Trimming took off 2 bases at V and 0 bases at J, with 16 bases between the two ends. The CDR3 protein is CASSYNRGSYDQETQYF. CDR3 sequence (DNA): TGTGCCAGCAGTTACAATCGGGGCAGTTACGACCAAGAGACCCAGTACTTC.

In its sample, this clonotype was seen many times. The genes are TRBV7-8 and TRBJ2-3; D possibly corresponds to TRBD2 (7 bases). The CDR3 is 18 residues long. V shed 4 bases and J shed 4 bases, with 24 bases lying between them. In germline, CDR1 is SGHVS, CDR2 FQNEAQ. The CDR3 here is CASSWFRRGRESSDTQYF. The CDR3 DNA follows: TGTGCCAGCAGCTGGTTCCGGCGGGGGCGGGAGTCATCAGATACGCAGTATTTT. The entire variable domain, with the rest obtained from reference TRBV7-8 and TRBJ2-3, is as follows: GAGVSQSPRYKVAKRGQDVALRCDPISGHVSLFWYQQALGQGPEFLTYFQNEAQLDKSGLPSDRFFAERPEGSVSTLKIQRTQQEDSAVYLCASSWFRRGRESSDTQYFGPGTRLTVL.

This clonotype appeared many times. The chain recombines TRBV7-3 with TRBJ2-1, with 9 bases fitting TRBD2. Germline CDR1 is SGHTA and CDR2 is FQGTGA. The CDR3 extends over 16 amino acids. With V trimmed by 2 bases and J by 7 bases, 9 bases remained unmatched. The CDR3 is CASSLRPSGVLNEQFF. In DNA form, the CDR3 reads TGTGCCAGCAGCTTACGGCCTAGCGGGGTGTTGAATGAGCAGTTCTTC.

DNA for the CDR3: TGTGCCAGCAGTTTCGGGCCTAACTGGAGCTCTGGGGCCAACGTCCTGACTTTC. It translates to CASSFGPNWSSGANVLTF. The chain uses TRBV12-3 or TRBV12-4 and TRBJ2-6; D is ambiguous. V was cut by 3 bases and J by 0 bases, with 15 bases left in between. CDR3 size: 18 residues.

This clonotype was seen ten or more times. Written as DNA, the CDR3 is TGCAGTGCTAGAGACCCGAATAGGAACACTGAAGCTTTCTTT. Its protein product is CSARDPNRNTEAFF. The chain couples TRBV20-1 to TRBJ1-1, with D hard to call. The germline gives CDR1 DFQATT, CDR2 SNEGSKA (reference sequence). The CDR3 is 14 amino acids. V was shortened by 0 bases and J by 1 base, with 9 bases between the two germline ends.

Only one count was recorded for this clonotype. This chain links TRBV20-1 with TRBJ2-1; D call uncertain. Germline V lookup: CDR1 DFQATT, CDR2 SNEGSKA (reference sequence). The CDR3 extends over 13 amino acids. V shed 4 bases and J shed 2 bases, with 9 bases lying between them. This CDR3 is CSAKYLTYNEQFF. Written as DNA, the CDR3 is TGCAGTGCTAAGTACTTAACCTACAATGAGCAGTTCTTC.

This clonotype was seen ten or more times. CDR3 sequence: CASSSDGGGETQYF. In DNA form, the CDR3 reads TGTGCCAGCAGCTCCGACGGGGGAGGGGAGACGCAGTATTTT. This sequence joins TRBV11-3 and TRBJ2-3, with 7 positions matching TRBD2. Germline CDR1 is SGHNT and CDR2 is YENEEA. The CDR3 extends over 14 amino acids. Trimming cost V 4 bases and J 9 bases; bases outside gene matches: 10.